Listed below are T cell receptor beta chains from one sample, sequenced in a study of control samples from healthy donors and cancer patients. Data came from immunoSEQ multiplex PCR; TCRdb stores just in-frame clones and leaves some out. Of some 100,000 clones in the sample, 75% to 85% were seen once. The sequencing input was blood. These receptors were collected from a woman in her thirties in good health. The CDR3 runs from the conserved cysteine through the conserved F or W. The D gene is left open where the match is weak. Rows give clone size only sometimes, using once, few, many, or a class for an expanded clone.

- TRBJ1-1 TRBV7-8 - TGTGCCAGCAGCTTAGGGGGGACGGGGGCTGAAGCTTTCTTT CASSLGGTGAEAFF
TRBD1 TRBJ2-6 TRBV7-2 - TGTGCCAGCAGCTCATCCGGGACAGCTGGGGCCAACGTCCTGACTTTC CASSSSGTAGANVLTF
- TRBJ1-2 TRBV6-6 - TGTGCCAGCAGCACCTCGGGGTGGGAAGGCTACACCTTC CASSTSGWEGYTF
TRBD1 TRBJ2-7 TRBV6-6 once TGTGCCAGCAATCTCCAGGGGGCTGAGTACGAGCAGTACTTC CASNLQGAEYEQYF
TRBD1 TRBJ2-7 TRBV30 - TGTGCCTGGAGACAGGGGTGGGAGCAGTACTTC CAWRQGWEQYF
- TRBJ2-1 TRBV18 once TGTGCCAGCTCCTCAGGGCAAGGGAGCTCCTACAATGAGCAGTTCTTC CASSSGQGSSYNEQFF
- TRBJ2-5 TRBV7-2 - TGTGCCAGCAGCCCCCGACTACAAGAGACCCAGTACTTC CASSPRLQETQYF
- TRBJ1-5 TRBV5-8 - TGTGCCAGCAGCCCCCCGGCGAGAATTAGCAATCAGCCCCAGCATTTT CASSPPARISNQPQHF
- TRBJ1-2 TRBV4-2 once TGTGCCAGCAGCCAAGATTCCCGGGCCGAGGGCTATGGCTACACCTTC CASSQDSRAEGYGYTF
- TRBJ1-2 TRBV19 - TGTGCCAGTAGTATAGAGAGGAGGGATGGCTACACCTTC CASSIERRDGYTF
- TRBJ1-5 TRBV29-1 - TGCCCGAGCTTTCTCAATCAGCCCCAGCATTTT CPSFLNQPQHF
- TRBJ2-2 TRBV7-2 - TGTGCCAGCAGCCCAGGACTCATTCTATCCGGGGAGCTGTTTTTT CASSPGLILSGELFF
- TRBJ1-2 TRBV2 - TGTGCCAGCAGCCCGGGAAGTTTCGGGTCCACGGGCTACACCTTC CASSPGSFGSTGYTF
- TRBJ1-3 TRBV30 - TGTGCCTGGACTACAGGCACGGGAAACACCATATATTTT CAWTTGTGNTIYF
- TRBJ2-5 TRBV2 - TGTGCCAGCAGTGTCTATCTTCGAGAGACCCAGTACTTC CASSVYLRETQYF
TRBD2 TRBJ2-5 TRBV5-8 - TGTGCCAGCAGACGGGGACTAGCCCAAGAGACCCAGTACTTC CASRRGLAQETQYF
- TRBJ1-2 TRBV10-3 - TGTGCCATTAACAGATCTAACTATGGCTACACCTTC CAINRSNYGYTF
- TRBJ2-2 TRBV10-3 medium-sized TGTGCCATCAGTGGAGCAGGGGACACCGGGGAGCTGTTTTTT CAISGAGDTGELFF
- TRBJ1-2 TRBV7-9 - TGTGCCAGCAGCACTAAATCAGGGGCAAATGGCTACACCTTC CASSTKSGANGYTF
TRBD1 TRBJ1-3 TRBV7-9 - TGTGCCAGCAGCCAGGGACAGTACATCTCTGGAAACACCATATATTTT CASSQGQYISGNTIYF
TRBD1 TRBJ2-7 TRBV10-1 once TGCGCCAGCAGCCCGACAGGGTTCCACGAGCAGTACTTC CASSPTGFHEQYF
TRBD1 TRBJ2-2 TRBV6-4 few TGTGCCAGCAAAGGACAGGGGGACACCGGGGAGCTGTTTTTT CASKGQGDTGELFF
TRBD1 TRBJ2-3 TRBV10-3 - TGTGCCACACAGGGGATTTCAGATACGCAGTATTTT CATQGISDTQYF
TRBD1 TRBJ2-7 TRBV7-3 - TGTGCCAGCAGCTTAAGTGGGACAGGGCCCTACGAGCAGTACTTC CASSLSGTGPYEQYF
- TRBJ1-2 TRBV30 - TGTGCCTGGAGCCGCGGGGGGCTCAGCCCTAACTATGGCTACACCTTC CAWSRGGLSPNYGYTF
- TRBJ2-7 TRBV18 - TGTGCCAGCTCACCGATAACAGGGAGCTCCTACGAGCAGTACTTC CASSPITGSSYEQYF
- TRBJ2-7 TRBV7-9 - TGTGCCAGCAGCTCCCCGGGATACGAGCAGTACTTC CASSSPGYEQYF
TRBD1 TRBJ1-1 TRBV15 - TGTGCCACCAGCCAGGGACAGCTGAACACTGAAGCTTTCTTT CATSQGQLNTEAFF
- TRBJ2-5 TRBV5-1 once TGCGCCAGCAGCCGGGACCAAGAGACCCAGTACTTC CASSRDQETQYF
- TRBJ2-2 TRBV10-1 - TGCGCCAGCAGTGAGGGGGGGCTCGGCACCGGGGAGCTGTTTTTT CASSEGGLGTGELFF